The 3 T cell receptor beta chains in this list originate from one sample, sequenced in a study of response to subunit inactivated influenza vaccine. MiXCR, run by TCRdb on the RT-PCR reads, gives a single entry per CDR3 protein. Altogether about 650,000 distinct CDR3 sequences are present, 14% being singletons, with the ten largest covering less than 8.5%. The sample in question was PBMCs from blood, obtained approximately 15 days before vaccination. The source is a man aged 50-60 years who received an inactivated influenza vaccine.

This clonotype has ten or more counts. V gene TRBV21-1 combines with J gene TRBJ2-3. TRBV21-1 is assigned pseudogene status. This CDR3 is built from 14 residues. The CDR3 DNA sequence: TGTGCCAGCAGCAAAGAATCAGGGCAAGATACGCAGTATTTT. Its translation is CASSKESGQDTQYF.

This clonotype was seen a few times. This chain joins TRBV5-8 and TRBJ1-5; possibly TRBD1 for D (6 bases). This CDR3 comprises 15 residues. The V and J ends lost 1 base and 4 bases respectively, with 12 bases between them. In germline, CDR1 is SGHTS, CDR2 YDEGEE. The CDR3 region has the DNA TGTGCCAGCAGCTTGACAGGGAATAGGAATCAGCCCCAGCATTTT. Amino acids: CASSLTGNRNQPQHF.

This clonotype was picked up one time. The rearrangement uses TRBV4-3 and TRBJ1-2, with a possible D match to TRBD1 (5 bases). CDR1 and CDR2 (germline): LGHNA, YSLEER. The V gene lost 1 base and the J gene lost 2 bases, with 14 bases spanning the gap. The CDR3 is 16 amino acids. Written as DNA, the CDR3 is TGCGCCAGCAGCCAAGCTCGATTGGGGGGGAACTATGGCTACACCTTC. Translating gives CASSQARLGGNYGYTF.